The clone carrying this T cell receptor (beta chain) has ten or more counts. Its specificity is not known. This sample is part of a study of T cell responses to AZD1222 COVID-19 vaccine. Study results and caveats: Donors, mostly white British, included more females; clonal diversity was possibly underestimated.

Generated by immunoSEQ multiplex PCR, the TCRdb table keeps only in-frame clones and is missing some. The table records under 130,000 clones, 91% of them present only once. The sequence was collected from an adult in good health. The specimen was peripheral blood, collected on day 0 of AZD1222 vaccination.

CDR3 DNA: TGTGCCAGCACCCCGCTAGCGGAGGTTTACGAGCAGTACTTC. Protein sequence: CASTPLAEVYEQYF. The genes are TRBV6-5 and TRBJ2-7; 7 nucleotides align to TRBD2. CDR3 length: 14 amino acids. V was pared by 7 bases and J by 4 bases, with 10 bases of the junction left unmatched. Germline assignment: CDR1 MNHEY and CDR2 SVGAGI.